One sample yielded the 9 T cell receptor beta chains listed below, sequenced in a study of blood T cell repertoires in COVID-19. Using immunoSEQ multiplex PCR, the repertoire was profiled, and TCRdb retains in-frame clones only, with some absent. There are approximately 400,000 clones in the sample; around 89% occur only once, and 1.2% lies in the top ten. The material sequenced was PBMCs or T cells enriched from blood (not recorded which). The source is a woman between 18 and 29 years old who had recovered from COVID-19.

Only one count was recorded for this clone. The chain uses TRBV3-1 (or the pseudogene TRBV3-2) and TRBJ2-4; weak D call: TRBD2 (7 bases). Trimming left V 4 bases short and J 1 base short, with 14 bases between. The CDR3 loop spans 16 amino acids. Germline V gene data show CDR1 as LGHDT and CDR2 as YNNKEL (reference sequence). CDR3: CASSPSGRGAKNIQYF. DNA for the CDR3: TGTGCCAGCAGCCCCTCGGGGAGGGGGGCCAAAAACATTCAGTACTTC.

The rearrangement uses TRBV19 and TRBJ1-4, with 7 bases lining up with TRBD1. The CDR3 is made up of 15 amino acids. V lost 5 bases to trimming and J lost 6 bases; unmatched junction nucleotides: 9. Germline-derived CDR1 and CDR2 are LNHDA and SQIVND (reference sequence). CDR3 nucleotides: TGTGCCAGTAGTTTCATGGACAGGCCCCATGAAAAACTGTTTTTT. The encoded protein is CASSFMDRPHEKLFF.

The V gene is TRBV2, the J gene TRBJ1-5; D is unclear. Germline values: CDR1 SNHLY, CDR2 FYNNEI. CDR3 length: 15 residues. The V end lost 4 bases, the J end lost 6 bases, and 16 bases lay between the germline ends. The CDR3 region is CASSASSNGFQPQHF. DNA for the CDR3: TGTGCCAGCAGTGCGAGCTCGAACGGGTTTCAGCCCCAGCATTTT.

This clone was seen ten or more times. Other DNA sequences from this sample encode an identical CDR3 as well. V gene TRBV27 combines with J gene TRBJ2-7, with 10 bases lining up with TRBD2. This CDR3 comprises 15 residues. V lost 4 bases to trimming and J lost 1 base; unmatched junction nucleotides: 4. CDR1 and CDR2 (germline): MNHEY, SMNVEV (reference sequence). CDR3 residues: CASSSSGGGSYEQYF. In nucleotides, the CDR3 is TGTGCCAGCAGTTCCAGCGGGGGGGGTTCCTACGAGCAGTACTTC.

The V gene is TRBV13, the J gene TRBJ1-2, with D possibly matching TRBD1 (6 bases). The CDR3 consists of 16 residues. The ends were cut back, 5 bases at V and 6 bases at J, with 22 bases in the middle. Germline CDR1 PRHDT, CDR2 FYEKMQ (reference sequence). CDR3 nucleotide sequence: TGTGCCAGCAGCCCTACCGAACAGGGAAGATACAATGGCTACACCTTC. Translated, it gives CASSPTEQGRYNGYTF.

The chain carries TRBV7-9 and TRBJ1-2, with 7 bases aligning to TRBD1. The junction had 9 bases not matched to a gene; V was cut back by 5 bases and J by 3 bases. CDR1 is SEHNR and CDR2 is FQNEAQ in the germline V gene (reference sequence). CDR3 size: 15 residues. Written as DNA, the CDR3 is TGTGCCAGCAGCCCAAGACAGGGTCCTTACTATGGCTACACCTTC. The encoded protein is CASSPRQGPYYGYTF.

The DNA of the CDR3 is TGTGCCAGCAGCACCCACAGGGGGCCTTACAATGAGCAGTTCTTC. Residues: CASSTHRGPYNEQFF. The V gene is TRBV7-8, the J gene TRBJ2-1, with 9 bases that match TRBD1. The CDR3 consists of 15 residues. The V segment lost 5 bases and the J segment 4 bases; nucleotides outside the gene matches: 6. The germline V gene encodes CDR1 SGHVS and CDR2 FQNEAQ.

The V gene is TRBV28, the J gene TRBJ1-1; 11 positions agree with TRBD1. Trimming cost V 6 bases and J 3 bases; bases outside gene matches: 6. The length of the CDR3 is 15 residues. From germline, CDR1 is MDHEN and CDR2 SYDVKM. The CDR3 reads CASSGQGAYHTEAFF. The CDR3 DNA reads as TGTGCCAGCAGCGGACAGGGGGCATATCACACTGAAGCTTTCTTT.

The CDR3 protein is CASSLRDTADTQYF. The DNA for the CDR3 is TGTGCCAGCAGCTTACGGGACACAGCAGATACGCAGTATTTT. The V gene is TRBV11-1, the J gene TRBJ2-3, with a weak D call TRBD1 (6 bases). CDR1 and CDR2 (germline): SGHAT, FQDESV (reference sequence). The CDR3 length is 14 residues. The ends were cut back, 2 bases at V and 4 bases at J, with 10 bases in the middle.